These T cell receptor beta chains were read from a single sample in a study of shared clonotypes between healthy human individuals. Using immunoSEQ multiplex PCR, the repertoire was profiled, and TCRdb retains in-frame clones only, with some absent. Among about 960,000 clones listed, 70% to 85% were seen once. Sequencing was done on a sample of memory CD4+ T cells sorted from blood. The receptors come from a man aged 18 to 30 in good health. Both conserved end residues are part of each CDR3. Each record gives: V gene, clone size, D gene, J gene, CDR3 DNA, CDR3 protein. D genes are given only for firm matches. Size tells how often a clone was seen (once, few, many) or the class of an expanded clone, and some rows leave it out.

V: TRBV9; size: -; D: -; J: TRBJ2-5; DNA: TGTGCCAGCAGCGTAGCCTCGGGGACGGGGACCCAGTACTTC; CDR3: CASSVASGTGTQYF
V: TRBV7-9; size: once; D: TRBD1; J: TRBJ1-3; DNA: TGTGCCAGCAGCTTAGGAGGGACAGGGATCTCTGGAAACACCATATATTTT; CDR3: CASSLGGTGISGNTIYF
V: TRBV5-6; size: -; D: -; J: TRBJ1-4; DNA: TGTGCCAGCAGCTTTGGGGCCGGGGAAAAACTGTTTTTT; CDR3: CASSFGAGEKLFF
V: TRBV2; size: -; D: TRBD2; J: TRBJ2-3; DNA: TGTGCCAGCAAGTCTAAGCGGGAGAGCACAGATACGCAGTATTTT; CDR3: CASKSKRESTDTQYF
V: TRBV5-6; size: few; D: -; J: TRBJ1-4; DNA: TGTGCCAGCAGCTTGGATTGGGGAAAGAACGAAAAACTGTTTTTT; CDR3: CASSLDWGKNEKLFF
V: TRBV25-1; size: -; D: -; J: TRBJ1-2; DNA: TGTGCCAGCAGTGGCCCCGGGGCAGGGAAAAACTATGGCTACACCTTC; CDR3: CASSGPGAGKNYGYTF
V: TRBV28; size: -; D: TRBD1; J: TRBJ2-1; DNA: TGTGCCAGCAGCCCGGGACAGGGGTTCTACAATGAGCAGTTCTTC; CDR3: CASSPGQGFYNEQFF
V: TRBV18; size: -; D: -; J: TRBJ1-4; DNA: TGTGCCAGCTCACCAGGGGTCACTAATGAAAAACTGTTTTTT; CDR3: CASSPGVTNEKLFF
V: TRBV7-2; size: once; D: TRBD1; J: TRBJ2-5; DNA: TGTGCCAGCAGCTTTCCAGGGGGCTCGGAGACCCAGTACTTC; CDR3: CASSFPGGSETQYF
V: TRBV18; size: -; D: TRBD1; J: TRBJ1-5; DNA: TGTGCCAGCTCACCCGGGACAGGGCCCGTGTGGCCCCAGCATTTT; CDR3: CASSPGTGPVWPQHF
V: TRBV4-3; size: -; D: TRBD1; J: TRBJ1-2; DNA: TGCGCCAGCAGCCAAGGCGCGACAGGGGATCAATCTGGCTACACCTTC; CDR3: CASSQGATGDQSGYTF
V: TRBV7-9; size: -; D: TRBD1; J: TRBJ2-2; DNA: TGTGCCAGCAGCTCCGGGACAGTCGCGGGTGGGGAGCTGTTTTTT; CDR3: CASSSGTVAGGELFF
V: TRBV28; size: once; D: -; J: TRBJ1-1; DNA: TGTGCCAGCAGTTTCGGGAGCGCCACTGAAGCTTTCTTT; CDR3: CASSFGSATEAFF
V: TRBV27; size: once; D: -; J: TRBJ2-4; DNA: TGTGCCAGCAGGCCAACGAGGGCCGGAACCAAAAACATTCAGTACTTC; CDR3: CASRPTRAGTKNIQYF
V: TRBV5-1; size: -; D: -; J: TRBJ1-3; DNA: TGCGCCAGCAGCATCGGACAATCCGGAAACACCATATATTTT; CDR3: CASSIGQSGNTIYF
V: TRBV19; size: -; D: -; J: TRBJ2-2; DNA: TGTGCCAGTAGTATATGGGACCGGGGGGAGCTGTTTTTT; CDR3: CASSIWDRGELFF
V: TRBV5-1; size: -; D: -; J: TRBJ2-7; DNA: TGCGCCAGCAGCAAAAGGGAACCCGGGAATACCCTACTATACGAGCAGTACTTC; CDR3: CASSKREPGNTLLYEQYF
V: TRBV30; size: -; D: -; J: TRBJ2-5; DNA: TGTGCCTGGACCCCAGGAGGGGAGACCCAGTACTTC; CDR3: CAWTPGGETQYF
V: TRBV11-2; size: -; D: -; J: TRBJ1-2; DNA: TGTGCCAGCAGCCGAGGCCCGGCGGATGGCTACACCTTC; CDR3: CASSRGPADGYTF
V: TRBV5-8; size: few; D: -; J: TRBJ2-6; DNA: TGTGCCAGCAGCTTGCGAGCACCTGGGGCCAACGTCCTGACTTTC; CDR3: CASSLRAPGANVLTF
V: TRBV7-2; size: -; D: -; J: TRBJ2-7; DNA: TGTGCCAGCAGCCTAAAACAAGGATACGAGCAGTACTTC; CDR3: CASSLKQGYEQYF
V: TRBV10-1; size: -; D: -; J: TRBJ1-3; DNA: TGCGCCAGCAGGGAGAACTCTGGAAACACCATATATTTT; CDR3: CASRENSGNTIYF
V: TRBV7-2; size: -; D: TRBD2; J: TRBJ2-1; DNA: TGTGCCAGCAGCTCCGGACTAGCGGGGGGGCTTTCGCAGTTCTTC; CDR3: CASSSGLAGGLSQFF
V: TRBV5-5; size: -; D: TRBD1; J: TRBJ1-1; DNA: TGTGCCAGCAGCCATCCTGACAGGGAGGGCACTGAAGCTTTCTTT; CDR3: CASSHPDREGTEAFF
V: TRBV10-3; size: -; D: -; J: TRBJ2-7; DNA: TGTGCCATCAGTAATGACAGGACCCACTACGAGCAGTACTTC; CDR3: CAISNDRTHYEQYF
V: TRBV28; size: -; D: -; J: TRBJ1-2; DNA: TGTGCCAGCAGATCTATGGGGGCAGGTCAATCGATTTATGGCTACACCTTC; CDR3: CASRSMGAGQSIYGYTF
V: TRBV18; size: once; D: TRBD2; J: TRBJ2-3; DNA: TGTGCCAGCTCACCACCGGTCCCCGGGACTAGCCCCTCGGGAGATACGCAGTATTTT; CDR3: CASSPPVPGTSPSGDTQYF
V: TRBV19; size: -; D: -; J: TRBJ1-6; DNA: TGTGCCAGTAGCATTGACGGAGGGAATTCACCCCTCCACTTT; CDR3: CASSIDGGNSPLHF
V: TRBV5-6; size: -; D: TRBD1; J: TRBJ1-4; DNA: TGTGCCAGCAGCCCGGGCAGGGGGTATGTTGAAAAACTGTTTTTT; CDR3: CASSPGRGYVEKLFF
V: TRBV5-8; size: few; D: -; J: TRBJ1-1; DNA: TGTGCCAGCAGTCCGAGTTTGAACACTGAAGCTTTCTTT; CDR3: CASSPSLNTEAFF
V: TRBV28; size: once; D: -; J: TRBJ2-1; DNA: TGTGCCGCTATGCCGAGGACAACTTACAATGAGCAGTTCTTC; CDR3: CAAMPRTTYNEQFF
V: TRBV13; size: few; D: -; J: TRBJ1-3; DNA: TGTGCCAGCAGCCCTCGGCCCGGGATCTCTGGAAACACCATATATTTT; CDR3: CASSPRPGISGNTIYF
V: TRBV19; size: -; D: -; J: TRBJ1-1; DNA: TGTGCCAGTAGTATGTGGCAGGACACTGAAGCTTTCTTT; CDR3: CASSMWQDTEAFF
V: TRBV15; size: -; D: -; J: TRBJ2-1; DNA: TGTGCCACCAGCAGAACTAACGATGAGCGGTTCTTC; CDR3: CATSRTNDERFF
V: TRBV14; size: -; D: -; J: TRBJ1-5; DNA: TGTGCCAGCAGCCAAGGAAGGAATCAGCCCCAGCATTTT; CDR3: CASSQGRNQPQHF
V: TRBV9; size: few; D: TRBD2; J: TRBJ2-5; DNA: TGTGCCAGCACGGTTGGAACTAGCGGCTTCCAAGAGACCCAGTACTTC; CDR3: CASTVGTSGFQETQYF
V: TRBV27; size: -; D: TRBD1; J: TRBJ1-1; DNA: TGTGCCAGCAGTACTACCGGGACAGGGAGGACTGAAGCTTTCTTT; CDR3: CASSTTGTGRTEAFF
V: TRBV28; size: -; D: TRBD1; J: TRBJ1-4; DNA: TGTGCCAGCAGCCCAGGGGGCACGGCTAATGAAAAACTGTTTTTT; CDR3: CASSPGGTANEKLFF
V: TRBV21-1; size: -; D: -; J: TRBJ2-7; DNA: TGTGCCAGCAGCAAAGTACGGGGGGGCTCCTACGAGCAGTACTTC; CDR3: CASSKVRGGSYEQYF
V: TRBV7-2; size: few; D: -; J: TRBJ2-7; DNA: TGTGCCAGCAGCTCCCCCCCCAAGTACGAGCAGTACTTC; CDR3: CASSSPPKYEQYF
V: TRBV7-9; size: many; D: -; J: TRBJ2-3; DNA: TGTGCCAGCAGAAGGGCCGAGACTTCTAGCACAGATACGCAGTATTTT; CDR3: CASRRAETSSTDTQYF
V: TRBV28; size: -; D: TRBD1; J: TRBJ2-1; DNA: TGTGCCAGCAGCTCCGGACAGGGGTACAATGAGCAGTTCTTC; CDR3: CASSSGQGYNEQFF
V: TRBV20-1; size: -; D: -; J: TRBJ2-7; DNA: TGCAGTGCTACCATGGGCTACGAGCAGTACTTC; CDR3: CSATMGYEQYF
V: TRBV6-1; size: few; D: -; J: TRBJ2-7; DNA: TGTGCCAGCAGTGGCCCATTCCTGGGTCCCTACGAGCAGTACTTC; CDR3: CASSGPFLGPYEQYF
V: TRBV4-1; size: -; D: TRBD1; J: TRBJ1-4; DNA: TGCGCCAGCAGCCAAATCCTGGGACAGGGCGACGGAAAACTGTTTTTT; CDR3: CASSQILGQGDGKLFF
V: TRBV2; size: -; D: TRBD1; J: TRBJ1-2; DNA: TGTGCCAGCACCCTTCACAGGGACAGGGCGAGTGGCTACACCTTC; CDR3: CASTLHRDRASGYTF
V: TRBV6-5; size: -; D: -; J: TRBJ2-3; DNA: TGTGCCAGCAGTTTTGGGAGAAGTAGGACAGATACGCAGTATTTT; CDR3: CASSFGRSRTDTQYF
V: TRBV2; size: -; D: TRBD2; J: TRBJ2-7; DNA: TGTGCCAGCAGTGACGGGACTAGCGGGGTCAGCGAGCAGTACTTC; CDR3: CASSDGTSGVSEQYF
V: TRBV5-1; size: -; D: TRBD1; J: TRBJ2-5; DNA: TGCGCCAGCAGCTTGGGCCAGGGGGCTCGGGAGACCCAGTACTTC; CDR3: CASSLGQGARETQYF
V: TRBV6-1; size: -; D: -; J: TRBJ1-3; DNA: TGTGCCAGCAGCCGACAGGCTGCGGGAAACACCATATATTTT; CDR3: CASSRQAAGNTIYF
V: TRBV2; size: -; D: -; J: TRBJ2-2; DNA: TGTGCCAGCAGTGAAGACGGGTCGAACACCGGGGAGCTGTTTTTT; CDR3: CASSEDGSNTGELFF
V: TRBV5-4; size: -; D: -; J: TRBJ2-3; DNA: TGTGCCAGCAGCATGACAGTTAGCACAGATACGCAGTATTTT; CDR3: CASSMTVSTDTQYF
V: TRBV5-1; size: -; D: TRBD2; J: TRBJ2-7; DNA: TGCGCCAGCAGCTTGCCCCCAGCGGGATCCCTTTACGAGCAGTACTTC; CDR3: CASSLPPAGSLYEQYF
V: TRBV9; size: -; D: TRBD2; J: TRBJ2-1; DNA: TGTGCCAGCAGCGCGCGGGAGAACGAACGCTATGAGCAGTTCTTC; CDR3: CASSARENERYEQFF
V: TRBV2; size: -; D: TRBD2; J: TRBJ2-5; DNA: TGTGCCAGCATGAGGACTAGCGGGGGAAAAGAGACCCAGTACTTC; CDR3: CASMRTSGGKETQYF
V: TRBV5-6; size: few; D: -; J: TRBJ2-1; DNA: TGTGCCAGCAGTGAGGAGAACAGTTTAAATGAGCAGTTCTTC; CDR3: CASSEENSLNEQFF
V: TRBV7-8; size: -; D: -; J: TRBJ1-4; DNA: TGTGCCAGCAGCCCTACGGGTCAAACTAATGAAAAACTGTTTTTT; CDR3: CASSPTGQTNEKLFF